This is a list of T cell receptor beta chains from one sample in a study of preoperative IRX-2 immunotherapy in early breast cancer. Measured with immunoSEQ multiplex PCR; TCRdb has only the in-frame clones, and not every one. In the table there are 35,000 to 50,000 clones, about 95% of which are singletons. Sequenced here: tumor tissue, sampled after IRX-2 immunotherapy. The source is a human donor with breast cancer. CDR3s include the opening cysteine and the closing phenylalanine or tryptophan. The order of the fields is V gene, D gene, CDR3 protein. D genes are given only for firm matches.

TRBV28 | NA | CASSLGVVEEKLFF
TRBV7-6 | TRBD2 | CASSSISGRAPGELFF
TRBV27 | TRBD1 | CASRPYRGADGYTF
TRBV4-3 | NA | CASSQRLEDYEQYF
TRBV7-2 | NA | CASRRIGGLFTEAFF
TRBV7-9 | NA | CASSGVYEQYF
TRBV18 | TRBD1 | CASSPTGDYGYTF
TRBV25-1 | NA | CASSGSREGWNTGELFF
TRBV4-2 | NA | CASSPWARNSPTDTQYF
TRBV7-3 | NA | CASSWTEGYEQYF
TRBV13 | NA | CASSNYREGEAFF
TRBV6-6 | NA | CASSDQGFDEKLFF
TRBV27 | NA | CASSLRDSNQPQHF
TRBV27 | NA | CASSLGRADTQYF
TRBV6-5 | NA | CASTRGLSTNEKLFF
TRBV7-9 | NA | CASSPVGGGLVDNEQFF
TRBV11-1 | NA | CASSATATNEKLFF
TRBV10-3 | NA | CAISVGGNTEAFF
TRBV11-2 | TRBD2 | CASSLMLASGGRTDTQYF
TRBV28 | NA | CASMRAGMILSTDTQYF
TRBV5-8 | TRBD1 | CASSLAQGDNEKLFF
TRBV10-3 | TRBD1 | CAISEAQGAVYNEQFF
TRBV6-5 | TRBD1 | CASRGGQNYGYTF
TRBV6-5 | NA | CASSYSENTEAFF
TRBV29-1 | NA | CSVETVEAFF
TRBV6-6 | TRBD1 | CAKTGQGANEQFF
TRBV7-3 | TRBD1 | CASSRGTGEGYEQFF
TRBV28 | TRBD1 | CASRPWTGSVNSPLHF
TRBV6-5 | NA | CASSAKERTEAFF
TRBV27 | TRBD1 | CASSGDRISNQPQHF
TRBV27 | TRBD2 | CASRDSGRASYEQYF
TRBV28 | NA | CASSEPQVSQPQHF
TRBV7-2 | NA | CASSLYGVTDTQYF
TRBV10-3 | NA | CAISESLATAEAFF
TRBV30 | TRBD1 | CAWSEGGQGGSQPQHF
TRBV19 | TRBD1 | CASSTTGDKQPQHF
TRBV19 | NA | CASSMGLTADQPQHF
TRBV5-1 | TRBD2 | CASSFSTSGKETQYF
TRBV1 | NA | CTSSRNDRLARETQYF
TRBV7-8 | NA | CAIFRRDSGTQYF
TRBV18 | NA | CASSPPLPTIQF
TRBV7-3 | TRBD2 | CASSPRLAGGWGDTQYF
TRBV5-1 | TRBD1 | CASSLQGVGETQYF
TRBV7-9 | NA | CASSLDQYQETQYF
TRBV14 | TRBD1 | CASSNRQGAGETQYF
TRBV27 | NA | CASSLWSPGELFF
TRBV7-7 | NA | CASSLADHRNTEAFF
TRBV7-8 | TRBD1 | CASSPDRSREKLFF
TRBV5-8 | NA | CASSLDQTYYGYTF
TRBV5-1 | TRBD2 | CASSLGHSGGADTQYF
TRBV27 | NA | CASSLWGVSNQPQHF
TRBV11-1 | NA | CASSQGSNYGYTF
TRBV4-1 | NA | CASSQVGSNTEAFF
TRBV2 | TRBD2 | CASKGTSGRGEQYF
TRBV27 | NA | CASKLGDATNEKLFF